This T cell receptor beta chain is from a study of T-cell memory formation after mild COVID-19. Study details: TCR clustering was largely donor specific.

CDR1 is SGHTA, CDR2 FQGNSA, per germline. Trimming removed 6 bases from V and 2 bases from J; junction bases left unmatched: 4. There are 15 residues in the CDR3. Study-level results: Pre-infection memory harbored some responding clones, suggesting cross-reactive memory joined.

Comments on this clonotype: Its antigen is not known.

MiXCR, applied by TCRdb to the 5' RACE reads, yields one record per CDR3 protein. The sample includes about 400,000 distinct CDR3 sequences, approximately 25% seen only once; the top ten take around 9.5%. The sequenced sample was PBMCs or a T cell subset sorted from them (not recorded which). The origin of this receptor is an adult woman who had mild COVID-19 (a few samples of this study predate the infection). Cell type and time point are not known. The chain has TRBV7-2 and TRBJ2-2; 9 bases align to TRBD1. In nucleotides, the CDR3 is TGTGCCAGCAGTTACAGGGGGCTCAACACCGGGGAGCTGTTTTTT. This sequence encodes CASSYRGLNTGELFF. Supplemented by reference TRBV7-2 and TRBJ2-2, the full variable domain reads GAGVSQSPSNKVTEKGKDVELRCDPISGHTALYWYRQSLGQGLEFLIYFQGNSAPDKSGLPSDRFSAERTGGSVSTLTIQRTQQEDSAVYLCASSYRGLNTGELFFGEGSRLTVL.